This TCR beta chain is from a study of blood T cell repertoires in COVID-19. As for the study in general: The analysed material was cDNA or gDNA that came from T cells, B-cell-depleted T cells, or PBMCs.

Sequencing was performed with immunoSEQ multiplex PCR; in TCRdb, only in-frame clones are kept and a portion is missing. The sample shows under 250,000 clones, approximately 91% of them seen only once. Germline CDR1 reads MNHEY; CDR2 reads SMNVEV (reference sequence). V was clipped by 4 bases and J by 7 bases, with 11 bases between them. This CDR3 is built from 13 residues. Sequenced input: peripheral blood. The TCR was taken from a woman aged 55 to 70 with acute or convalescent COVID-19. V usage is TRBV27 and J usage is TRBJ2-1, with D possibly being TRBD1 (6 bases). The CDR3 is CASSSPRGNEQFF. In nucleotides, the CDR3 is TGTGCCAGCAGTTCCCCCAGGGGAAATGAGCAGTTCTTC.